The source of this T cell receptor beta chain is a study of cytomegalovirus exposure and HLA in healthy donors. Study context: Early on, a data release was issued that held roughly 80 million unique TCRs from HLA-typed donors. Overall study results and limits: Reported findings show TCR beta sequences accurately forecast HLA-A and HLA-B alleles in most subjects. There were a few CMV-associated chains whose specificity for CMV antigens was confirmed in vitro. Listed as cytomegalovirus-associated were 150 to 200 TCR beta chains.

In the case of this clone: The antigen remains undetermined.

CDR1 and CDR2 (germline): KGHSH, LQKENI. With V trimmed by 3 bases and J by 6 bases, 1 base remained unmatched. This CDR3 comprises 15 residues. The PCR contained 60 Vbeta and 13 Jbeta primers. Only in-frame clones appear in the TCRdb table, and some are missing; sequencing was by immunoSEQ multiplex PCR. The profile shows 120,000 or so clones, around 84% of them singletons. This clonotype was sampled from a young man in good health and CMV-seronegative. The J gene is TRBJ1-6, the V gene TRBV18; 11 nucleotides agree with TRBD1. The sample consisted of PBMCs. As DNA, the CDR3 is TGTGCCAGCTCACCCGGGACAGGGGGTAATTCACCCCTCCACTTT. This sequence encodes CASSPGTGGNSPLHF.